Listed below are T cell receptor beta chains from one sample, sequenced in a study of sequential checkpoint blockade in melanoma. The protocol was immunoSEQ multiplex PCR, while the TCRdb copy is restricted to in-frame clones and leaves out a portion. The sample lists about 3,400 clones, around 21% occurring once. Specimen: tumor tissue (inferred from file names), collected from a patient given nivolumab and ipilimumab in sequence. These receptors were taken from a human donor with melanoma. Both conserved end residues are part of each CDR3. The D gene is left open where the match is weak. Rows give clone size only sometimes, using once, few, many, or a class for an expanded clone.

CDR3aa	CDR3nt	d_gene	j_gene	v_gene	abundance
CASSIPPRGQGRNYEQYF	TGTGCCAGTAGTATCCCCCCGCGAGGCCAGGGCAGAAACTACGAGCAGTACTTC	.	TRBJ2-7	TRBV19	.
CASQRGIYEQYF	TGTGCCTCCCAGCGGGGGATCTACGAGCAGTACTTC	TRBD2	TRBJ2-7	TRBV30	.
CASSRGNNQPQHF	TGTGCCAGCAGCAGGGGAAACAATCAGCCCCAGCATTTT	.	TRBJ1-5	TRBV6-8	medium-sized
CASSESGTGPDEQYF	TGTGCCAGCAGCGAGTCCGGGACAGGGCCGGACGAGCAGTACTTC	TRBD1	TRBJ2-7	TRBV9	few
CAWSVSSLNQPQHF	TGTGCCTGGAGTGTAAGCAGCCTCAATCAGCCCCAGCATTTT	.	TRBJ1-5	TRBV30	.
CASTGTGRDTQYF	TGTGCCAGTACCGGGACAGGCCGAGATACGCAGTATTTT	TRBD1	TRBJ2-3	TRBV19	.
CASSATSYEQYF	TGTGCCAGCTCGGCCACCTCCTACGAGCAGTACTTC	.	TRBJ2-7	TRBV18	.
CASSRQGGSYEQYF	TGTGCCAGCAGCCGACAGGGTGGGTCCTACGAGCAGTACTTC	TRBD1	TRBJ2-7	TRBV6-8	medium-sized
CASSLGQGANQPQHF	TGTGCCAGCAGCTTGGGACAGGGGGCAAATCAGCCCCAGCATTTT	TRBD1	TRBJ1-5	TRBV11-3	medium-sized
CASSLGRTSYEQYF	TGCGCCAGCAGCTTGGGACGGACCTCCTACGAGCAGTACTTC	.	TRBJ2-7	TRBV5-1	few
CASSAQGYNSPLHF	TGTGCCAGCAGCGCTCAGGGGTATAATTCACCCCTCCACTTT	.	TRBJ1-6	TRBV11-3	medium-sized
CASSPLVGGQDTEAFF	TGCGCCAGCAGCCCCCTCGTGGGGGGGCAGGACACTGAAGCTTTCTTT	.	TRBJ1-1	TRBV23-1	medium-sized
CASNYGGNQPQHF	TGTGCCAGCAATTATGGAGGAAATCAGCCCCAGCATTTT	.	TRBJ1-5	TRBV6-8	.
CASGSPAPAGETQYF	TGTGCTAGTGGCTCCCCCGCGCCAGCCGGAGAGACCCAGTACTTC	.	TRBJ2-5	TRBV12-5	.
CATSRRRTSRYGYTF	TGTGCCACCAGCAGACGGAGGACTAGCCGTTATGGCTACACCTTC	.	TRBJ1-2	TRBV15	.
CASSWYRAEAFF	TGTGCCAGCAGTTGGTACAGGGCTGAAGCTTTCTTT	.	TRBJ1-1	TRBV28	few
CAHRGTVNSPLHF	TGTGCGCATAGGGGGACAGTCAATTCACCCCTCCACTTT	TRBD1	TRBJ1-6	TRBV6-8	few
CASVLISGNTIYF	TGTGCCTCGGTTTTGATTTCTGGAAACACCATATATTTT	.	TRBJ1-3	TRBV30	.
CASSLVGDTGNTIYF	TGCGCCAGCAGCTTGGTTGGCGACACTGGAAACACCATATATTTT	.	TRBJ1-3	TRBV5-1	.
CASRREIGELFF	TGTGCCAGCAGGAGGGAAATCGGGGAGCTGTTTTTT	.	TRBJ2-2	TRBV6-8	.
CASSVGRSNYGYTF	TGTGCCAGCAGCGTAGGCAGGAGTAACTATGGCTACACCTTC	.	TRBJ1-2	TRBV9	medium-sized
CASSPAGEPYGYTF	TGTGCCAGCAGCCCAGCTGGGGAGCCCTATGGCTACACCTTC	.	TRBJ1-2	TRBV11-3	many
CASSYLPGSGQGTGANVLTF	TGTGCCAGCAGCTACCTCCCGGGATCAGGACAGGGGACTGGGGCCAACGTCCTGACTTTC	TRBD1	TRBJ2-6	TRBV11-3	medium-sized
CASSLSANPNTGELFF	TGTGCCAGCAGCTTGTCGGCTAACCCGAACACCGGGGAGCTGTTTTTT	.	TRBJ2-2	TRBV11-3	medium-sized
CSVLYTGTYEQYF	TGCAGCGTCCTTTACACGGGTACCTACGAGCAGTACTTC	.	TRBJ2-7	TRBV29-1	.
CASSDRGTGFFTEAFF	TGTGCCAGCAGTGACCGTGGGACAGGGTTTTTCACTGAAGCTTTCTTT	TRBD1	TRBJ1-1	TRBV25-1	.
CASTGLAGASNTGELFF	TGCGCCAGCACCGGACTAGCGGGGGCCTCGAACACCGGGGAGCTGTTTTTT	TRBD2	TRBJ2-2	TRBV5-1	.